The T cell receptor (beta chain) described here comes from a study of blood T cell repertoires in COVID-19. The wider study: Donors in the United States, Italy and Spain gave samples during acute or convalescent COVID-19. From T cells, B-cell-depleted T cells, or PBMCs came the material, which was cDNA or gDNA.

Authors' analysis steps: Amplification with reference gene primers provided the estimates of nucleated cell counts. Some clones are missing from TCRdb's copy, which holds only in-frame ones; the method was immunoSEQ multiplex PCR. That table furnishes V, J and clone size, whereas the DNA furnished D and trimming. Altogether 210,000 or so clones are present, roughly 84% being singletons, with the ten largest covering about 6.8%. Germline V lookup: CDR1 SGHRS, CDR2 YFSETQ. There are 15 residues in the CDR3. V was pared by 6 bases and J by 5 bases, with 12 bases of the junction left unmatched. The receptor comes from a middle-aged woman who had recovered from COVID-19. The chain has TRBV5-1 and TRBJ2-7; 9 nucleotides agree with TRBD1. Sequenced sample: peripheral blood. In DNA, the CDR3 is TGCGCCAGCACGGTGACCGGGACAGGGTCTAACGAGCAGTACTTC. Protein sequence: CASTVTGTGSNEQYF.